This T cell receptor beta chain came from a study of blood T cell repertoires in COVID-19. Method: immunoSEQ multiplex PCR; TCRdb's copy keeps in-frame clones and lacks some. The table lists some 250,000 clones, roughly nine tenths of them singletons. The germline V gene has CDR1 MRHNA and CDR2 SNTAGT. CDR3 size: 17 residues. Germline trimming cut 2 bases from V and 0 bases from J; bases unmatched to any gene: 4. V and J are TRBV6-4 and TRBJ2-6, with 7 bases that match TRBD2. Specimen: peripheral blood. The receptor was isolated from a man in his sixties with acute or convalescent COVID-19. The CDR3 DNA follows: TGTGCCAGCAGTGACCGGATAGCGGGCTCTGGGGCCAACGTCCTGACTTTC. It yields the protein CASSDRIAGSGANVLTF.